This TCR beta chain was captured by sequencing in a study of Graves' ophthalmopathy and Graves' hyperthyroidism (dated by TCRdb to about 2018). In the study overall: Peripheral blood samples were taken at the time of initial diagnosis, before any treatment was given. The study used TCR beta repertoire signatures to distinguish Graves' ophthalmopathy from Graves' hyperthyroidism and to predict progression to ophthalmopathy. In total, approximately 140 blood samples were TCR-sequenced: under 45 ophthalmopathy, 80 or so hyperthyroidism and some 17 hyperthyroidism-to-ophthalmopathy patients. To explore V-J signatures that distinguish ophthalmopathy from hyperthyroidism, a discovery set of 95 to 100 patients was enrolled, made up of around 44 with ophthalmopathy and fewer than 60 with stable hyperthyroidism. For independent validation, a separate cohort was made up of fewer than 20 hyperthyroidism patients plus 17 patients who later progressed from hyperthyroidism to ophthalmopathy. In roughly six hyperthyroidism patients, the T-cell repertoires found in thyroid tissue were compared with those found in blood. Following sample collection, hyperthyroidism patients were given methimazole at a starting dose of 30 mg daily, and ophthalmopathy patients were given high-dose intravenous methylprednisolone. General conclusions and limits of the study: In validation, the model predicted ophthalmopathy progression with 55% to 71% sensitivity and roughly 72% specificity; 12 predicted patients were CT-confirmed with GO in a median of around 6 months. Among expanded thyroid clonotypes with frequency above 0.001, most also showed up in blood, which suggests that blood repertoires may reflect the thyroid immune response. Sample size was not statistically predetermined, and group allocation was not concealed from the investigators. In cross-validation, the 13-signature model distinguished ophthalmopathy from stable hyperthyroidism with roughly 90% sensitivity and roughly 81% specificity, and in the test set the corresponding values were approximately 80% and 68%.

For CDR1 and CDR2, the germline V gene lists MNHNS and SASEGT. Compared with germline, V lacks 5 bases and J lacks 6 bases; bases without a gene match: 7. Its CDR3 holds 14 amino acids, cysteine through phenylalanine. Just the 42-base CDR3 DNA is kept, in frame starting at base 1. With regard to this clonotype: Its antigen is still unknown. Within one base of it there is no much larger clone, and no base qualities were kept.

The ophthalmopathy patients had moderately to severely active disease, with a Clinical Activity Score of 3 or higher, a NOSPECS grade of 4 or higher, and a disease duration of less than 3 months. Patients with other autoimmune diseases, uncontrolled infections, pregnancy or lactation were excluded from the study. Diagnosis was based on clinical symptoms, serum thyroxine, TRAb, thyroid ultrasound and orbital computed tomography. Using Ficoll-Paque density gradient centrifugation, PBMCs were isolated from over 8.5 ml of fresh peripheral blood. Trizol reagent was used to extract the total RNA, and its quality was then checked on an Agilent 2100 Bioanalyzer. TCR beta CDR3 regions were amplified from RNA transcripts for repertoire sequencing. A first-round RT-PCR used HTBI primers with the Qiagen OneStep RT-PCR kit, followed by a second-round multiplex PCR, size selection and purification. Sequencing of the libraries was carried out on an Illumina HiSeq2000 in paired-end mode with 100 bp reads. In the original analysis: SOAPnuke was used to process the reads, removing any read that contained adapters or uncalled bases, had a mean Phred below 15, or lacked an exact match to the constant primer or identifier. COPE v1.2.5 was used to merge high-quality paired reads. Each unique nucleotide sequence was defined as a clonotype, and clonotypes were aligned to IMGT TRB V, D and J references with MiTCR v1.1. Only V-J combinations with frequency above 0.0001 were analysed, covering over 99% of repertoires. For each V-J combination, a TCR clonal expansion and chaos score was defined as the ratio of F50 clonal expansion to chaos observed in the TCRdist matrix. Welch's t-statistics and random forest were used to reduce the features to 10 to 15 V-J combinations, which were then used as input to a naive Bayes classifier. The Morisita-Horn index was used to measure how similar the thyroid and blood repertoires were. The public reads were reanalyzed by TCRdb: fastp trimming at Q25, MiXCR alignment, in-frame beta chains only. Here each entry gathers all rows of one CDR3 protein and keeps the most common genes and DNA. TCRdb, not the authors, supplied the V and J calls. The sample profile shows about 700,000 distinct CDR3 sequences; about 44% of them were found once. The leading ten clones occupy about 40% of the sample.

The specimen sequenced was peripheral blood. This receptor was identified in an adult man with Graves' ophthalmopathy. The chain uses TRBV6-1 and TRBJ1-5, and TRBD1 aligns with 7 junction nucleotides. The CDR3 here reads CASSPRQGRQPQHF. The DNA reads TGTGCCAGCAGTCCCCGACAGGGACGTCAGCCCCAGCATTTT.